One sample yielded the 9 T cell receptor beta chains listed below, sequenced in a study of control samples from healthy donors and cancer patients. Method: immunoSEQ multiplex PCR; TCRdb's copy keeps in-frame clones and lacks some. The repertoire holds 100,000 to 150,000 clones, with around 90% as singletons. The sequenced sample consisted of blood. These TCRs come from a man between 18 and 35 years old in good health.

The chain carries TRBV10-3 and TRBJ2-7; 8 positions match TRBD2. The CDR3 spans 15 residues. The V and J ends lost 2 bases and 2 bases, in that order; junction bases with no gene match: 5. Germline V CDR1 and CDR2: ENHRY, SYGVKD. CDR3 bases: TGTGCCATCAGTGAGGCGGCGGGAGGACCCTACGAGCAGTACGTC. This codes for CAISEAAGGPYEQYV.

Here the CDR3 reads CASSGTGVLGGQPQHF. CDR3 bases: TGTGCCAGTTCCGGGACAGGGGTCCTCGGCGGTCAGCCCCAGCATTTT. V is TRBV19 and J is TRBJ1-5, with TRBD1 matching over 10 bases. The CDR3 contains 16 residues. Trimming cost V 8 bases and J 6 bases; bases outside gene matches: 13. Germline V gives CDR1 LNHDA, CDR2 SQIVND (reference sequence).

The DNA of the CDR3 is TGTGCCAGCAGTGAAGGGGCGGGGGCGGATACGCAGTATTTT. Protein: CASSEGAGADTQYF. This chain uses TRBV6-4 with TRBJ2-3, with D possibly TRBD2 on 7 matching bases. The CDR3 loop spans 14 amino acids. The V gene's germline CDR1 is MRHNA and CDR2 SNTAGT. V dropped 3 bases and J dropped 6 bases, with 13 bases sitting between them.

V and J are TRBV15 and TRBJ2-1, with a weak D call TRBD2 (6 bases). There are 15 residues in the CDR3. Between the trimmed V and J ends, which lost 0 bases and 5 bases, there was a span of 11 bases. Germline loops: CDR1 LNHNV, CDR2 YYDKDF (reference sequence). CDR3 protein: CATSRDGRGDNEQFF. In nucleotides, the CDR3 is TGTGCCACCAGCAGAGATGGGCGGGGAGACAATGAGCAGTTCTTC.

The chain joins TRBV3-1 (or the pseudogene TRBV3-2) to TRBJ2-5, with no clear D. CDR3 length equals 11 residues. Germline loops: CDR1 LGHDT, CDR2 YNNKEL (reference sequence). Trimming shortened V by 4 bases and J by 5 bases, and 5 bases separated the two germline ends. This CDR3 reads CASSRRETQYF. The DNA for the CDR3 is TGTGCCAGCAGCCGCCGTGAGACCCAGTACTTC.

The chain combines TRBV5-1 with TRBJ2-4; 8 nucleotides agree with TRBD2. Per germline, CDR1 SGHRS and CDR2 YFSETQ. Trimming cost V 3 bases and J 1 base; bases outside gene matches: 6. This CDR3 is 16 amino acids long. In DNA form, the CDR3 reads TGCGCCAGCAGCTCCAGCGGGGGTGGGGCCAAAAACATTCAGTACTTC. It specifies CASSSSGGGAKNIQYF.

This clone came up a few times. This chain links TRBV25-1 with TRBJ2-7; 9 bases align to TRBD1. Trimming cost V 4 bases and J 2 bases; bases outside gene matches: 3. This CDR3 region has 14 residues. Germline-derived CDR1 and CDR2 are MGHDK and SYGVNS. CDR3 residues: CASSGGTGPYEQYV. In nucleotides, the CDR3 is TGTGCCAGCAGTGGTGGGACAGGGCCCTACGAGCAGTACGTC.

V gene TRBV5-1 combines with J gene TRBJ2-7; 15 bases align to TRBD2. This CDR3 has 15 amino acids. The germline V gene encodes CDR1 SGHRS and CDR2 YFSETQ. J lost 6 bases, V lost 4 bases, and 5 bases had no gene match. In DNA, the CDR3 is TGCGCCAGCAGCGGGACTAGCGGGGGGTTGCGCGAGCAGTACTTC. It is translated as CASSGTSGGLREQYF.

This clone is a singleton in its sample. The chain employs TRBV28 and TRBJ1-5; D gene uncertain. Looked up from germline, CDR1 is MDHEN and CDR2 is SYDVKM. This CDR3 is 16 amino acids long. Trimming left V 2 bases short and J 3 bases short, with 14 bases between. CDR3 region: CASSLDPNLPNQPQHF. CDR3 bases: TGTGCCAGCAGTTTAGATCCCAACCTTCCCAATCAGCCCCAGCATTTT.